This T cell receptor beta chain was recovered during a study of blood T cell repertoires in COVID-19. The overall study: Collection of acute and convalescent COVID-19 samples took place in the United States, Italy and Spain.

The method was immunoSEQ multiplex PCR; TCRdb's version includes in-frame clones alone and lacks a portion of them. The table records 25,000 to 30,000 clones, 89% of them present only once. The TCR was taken from a human donor in a cohort sampled during active COVID-19. The specimen was peripheral blood.

DNA for the CDR3: TGTGCCATCAGTGGACCACAGGGGGGGGTCTCATACGAGCAGTACTTC. It specifies CAISGPQGGVSYEQYF. The chain joins TRBV10-3 to TRBJ2-7; D is possibly TRBD1 (8 bases). The CDR3 spans 16 residues. The germline V gene has CDR1 ENHRY and CDR2 SYGVKD. V was pared by 4 bases and J by 4 bases, with 20 bases between.